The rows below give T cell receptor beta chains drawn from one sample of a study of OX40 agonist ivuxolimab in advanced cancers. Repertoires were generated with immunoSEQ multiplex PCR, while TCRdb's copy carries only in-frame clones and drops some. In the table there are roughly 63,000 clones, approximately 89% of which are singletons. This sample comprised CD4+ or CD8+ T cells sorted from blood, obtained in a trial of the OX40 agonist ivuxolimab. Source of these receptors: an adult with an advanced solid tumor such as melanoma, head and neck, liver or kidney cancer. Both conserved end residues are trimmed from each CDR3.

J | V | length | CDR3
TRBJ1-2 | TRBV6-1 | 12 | ASSELDTFYGYT
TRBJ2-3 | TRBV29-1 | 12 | SVDPGGSTDTQY
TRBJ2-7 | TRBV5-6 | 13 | ASSLGAGRAYEQY
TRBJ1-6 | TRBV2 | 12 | ASSVWQTGTPLH
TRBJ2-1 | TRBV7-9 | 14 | ASSTIAGEQYNEQF
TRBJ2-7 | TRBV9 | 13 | ASSSWDAPTYEQY
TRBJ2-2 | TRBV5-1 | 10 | ASSFVTGELF
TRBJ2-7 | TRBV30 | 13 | AWKVGVGGRDEQY
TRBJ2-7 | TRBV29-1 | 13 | SVARWVAGVYEQY
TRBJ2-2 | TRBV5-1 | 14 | ASSLGRGPGTGELF
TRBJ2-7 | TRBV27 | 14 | ASSLSGGVLPYEQY
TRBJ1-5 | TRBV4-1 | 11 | ASSQERFEPQH
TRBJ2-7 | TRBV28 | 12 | ASSTSASSYEQY
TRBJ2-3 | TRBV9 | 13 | ASSVVGRNTDTQY
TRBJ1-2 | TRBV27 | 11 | ASSLSGIGGYT
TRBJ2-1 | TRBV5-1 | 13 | ASSISGSWVNEQF
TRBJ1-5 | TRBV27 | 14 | ASSSIPRESNQPQH
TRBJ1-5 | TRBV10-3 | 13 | AISAATDAGGPQH
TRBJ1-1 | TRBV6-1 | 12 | AIDHREMNTEAF
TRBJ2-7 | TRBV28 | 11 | ASSLVGLREQY
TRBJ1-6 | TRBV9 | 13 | ASSVVGTSHSPLH
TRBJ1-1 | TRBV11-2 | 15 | ASSPNTQGLRDTEAF
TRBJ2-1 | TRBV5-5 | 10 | ASSFAGYEQF
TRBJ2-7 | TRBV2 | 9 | ASITRSEQY
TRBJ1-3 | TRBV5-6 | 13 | ASRDNRGPGNTIY
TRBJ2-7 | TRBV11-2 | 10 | ASSLGSYEQY
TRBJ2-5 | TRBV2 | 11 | ASRERAQETQY
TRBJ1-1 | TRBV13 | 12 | ASSQTGWRAEAF
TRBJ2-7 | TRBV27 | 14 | ASSFRLAGGPYEQY
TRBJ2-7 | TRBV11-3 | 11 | ASSLYPSYEQY
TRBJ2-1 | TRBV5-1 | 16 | ASTADRELAGPINEQF
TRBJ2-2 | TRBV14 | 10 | ASGRVYGELF
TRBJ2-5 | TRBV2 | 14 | ASVLRTSGGQETQY
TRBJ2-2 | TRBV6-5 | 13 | ASSYSSGYTGELF
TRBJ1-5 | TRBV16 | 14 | ASSQLPGQGGQPQH
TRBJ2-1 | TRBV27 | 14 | ASSTASGRAPYEQF
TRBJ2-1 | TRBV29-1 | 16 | SVDGLAGGPPSYNEQF
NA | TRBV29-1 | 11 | SFVTERPYEQY
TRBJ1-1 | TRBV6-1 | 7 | VGGTEAF
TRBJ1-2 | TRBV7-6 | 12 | ASSLNQGVIGYT
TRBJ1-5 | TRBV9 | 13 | ASSVGGGSEQPQH
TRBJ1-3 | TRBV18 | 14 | ASSPLEDPSGNTIY